This TCR beta chain was obtained from a study of blood T cell repertoires in COVID-19. About the study: In each case, the material was cDNA or gDNA derived from T cells, B-cell-depleted T cells, or PBMCs.

Assay used: immunoSEQ multiplex PCR; TCRdb lists only in-frame clones, some missing. Seen here are more than 400,000 clones, 80% to 90% observed once, and the top ten hold 3.2%. Sequenced material: peripheral blood. This sequence was found in a human donor in a cohort sampled during active COVID-19.

The CDR3 reads CARSFGAGDYYEQYF. CDR3 sequence (DNA): TGTGCCAGAAGCTTCGGAGCGGGAGACTACTATGAGCAGTACTTC. The rearrangement links TRBV5-3 to TRBJ2-7, with TRBD2 matching 8 bases. TRBV5-3 falls under the ORF class, with uncertain function. The CDR3 loop spans 15 amino acids. The junction had 11 bases not matched to a gene; V was cut back by 2 bases and J by 7 bases.